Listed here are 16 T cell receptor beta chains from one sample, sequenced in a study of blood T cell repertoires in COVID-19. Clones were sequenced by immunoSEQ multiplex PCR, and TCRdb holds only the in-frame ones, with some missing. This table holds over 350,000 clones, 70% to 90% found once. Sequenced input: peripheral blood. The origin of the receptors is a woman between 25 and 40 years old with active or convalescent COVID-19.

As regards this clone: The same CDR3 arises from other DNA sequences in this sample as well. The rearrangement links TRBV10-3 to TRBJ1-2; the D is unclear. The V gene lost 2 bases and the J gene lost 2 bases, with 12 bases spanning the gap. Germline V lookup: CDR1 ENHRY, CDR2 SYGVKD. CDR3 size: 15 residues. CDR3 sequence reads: CAISERPGGNYGYTF. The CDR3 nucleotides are TGTGCCATCAGTGAGCGGCCAGGAGGCAACTATGGCTACACCTTC.

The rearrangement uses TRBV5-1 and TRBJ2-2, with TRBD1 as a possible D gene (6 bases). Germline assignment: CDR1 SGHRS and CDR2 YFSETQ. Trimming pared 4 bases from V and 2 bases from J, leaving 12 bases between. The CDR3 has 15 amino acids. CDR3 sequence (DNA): TGCGCCAGCAGCCCCGGACAGACTAACACCGGGGAGCTGTTTTTT. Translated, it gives CASSPGQTNTGELFF.

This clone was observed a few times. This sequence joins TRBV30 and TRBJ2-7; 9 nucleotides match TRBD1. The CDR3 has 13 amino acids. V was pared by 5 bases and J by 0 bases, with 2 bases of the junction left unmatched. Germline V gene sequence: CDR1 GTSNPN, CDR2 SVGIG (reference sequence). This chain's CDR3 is CAWGTGSSYEQYF. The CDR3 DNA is TGTGCCTGGGGGACAGGGAGCTCCTACGAGCAGTACTTC.

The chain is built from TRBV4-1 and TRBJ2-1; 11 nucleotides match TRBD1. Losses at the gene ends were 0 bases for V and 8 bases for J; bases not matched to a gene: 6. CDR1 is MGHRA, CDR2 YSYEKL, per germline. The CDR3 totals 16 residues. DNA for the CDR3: TGCGCCAGCAGCCAAGAAAGGACAGGGGGCGAGGATGAGCAGTTCTTC. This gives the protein CASSQERTGGEDEQFF.

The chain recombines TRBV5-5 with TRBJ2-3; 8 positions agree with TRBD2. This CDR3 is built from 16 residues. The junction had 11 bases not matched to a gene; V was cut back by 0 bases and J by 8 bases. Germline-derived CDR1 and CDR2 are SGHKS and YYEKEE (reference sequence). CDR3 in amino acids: CASSLEGSAGVGTQYF. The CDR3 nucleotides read TGTGCCAGCAGCTTGGAAGGATCAGCGGGAGTGGGTACGCAGTATTTT.

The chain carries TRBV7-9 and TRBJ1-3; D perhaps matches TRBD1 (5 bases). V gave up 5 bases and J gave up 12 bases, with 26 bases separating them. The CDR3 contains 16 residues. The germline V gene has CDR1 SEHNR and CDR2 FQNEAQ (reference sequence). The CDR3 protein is CASSATPGRSPGDIYF. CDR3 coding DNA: TGTGCCAGCAGCGCGACGCCCGGACGGAGCCCGGGGGACATATATTTT.

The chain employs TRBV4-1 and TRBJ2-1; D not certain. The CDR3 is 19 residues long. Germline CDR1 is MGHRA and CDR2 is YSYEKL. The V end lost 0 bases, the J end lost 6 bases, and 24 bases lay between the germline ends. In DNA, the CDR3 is TGCGCCAGCAGCCAAGACGAATTATACTATACTGATAAAGGCAATGAGCAGTTCTTC. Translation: CASSQDELYYTDKGNEQFF.

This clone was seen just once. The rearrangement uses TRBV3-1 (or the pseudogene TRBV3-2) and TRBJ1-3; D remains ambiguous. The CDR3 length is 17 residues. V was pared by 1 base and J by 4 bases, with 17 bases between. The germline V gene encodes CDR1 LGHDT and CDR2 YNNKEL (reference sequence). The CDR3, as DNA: TGTGCCAGCAGCCAAGGATTCACGGGAAAGGAGGGAAACACCATATATTTT. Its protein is CASSQGFTGKEGNTIYF.

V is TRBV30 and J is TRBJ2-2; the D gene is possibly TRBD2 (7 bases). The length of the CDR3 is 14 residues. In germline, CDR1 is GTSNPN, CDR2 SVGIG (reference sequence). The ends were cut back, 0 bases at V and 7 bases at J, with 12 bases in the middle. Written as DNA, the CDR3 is TGTGCCTGGAGTGTAAGGGGGGGTGGCGGGGAGCTGTTTTTT. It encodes CAWSVRGGGGELFF.

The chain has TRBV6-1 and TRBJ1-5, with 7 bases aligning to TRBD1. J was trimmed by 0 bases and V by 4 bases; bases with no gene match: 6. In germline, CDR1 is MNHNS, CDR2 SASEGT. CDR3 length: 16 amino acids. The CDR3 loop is CASSGTGDYSNQPQHF. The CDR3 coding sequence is TGTGCCAGCAGTGGGACAGGCGACTATAGCAATCAGCCCCAGCATTTT.

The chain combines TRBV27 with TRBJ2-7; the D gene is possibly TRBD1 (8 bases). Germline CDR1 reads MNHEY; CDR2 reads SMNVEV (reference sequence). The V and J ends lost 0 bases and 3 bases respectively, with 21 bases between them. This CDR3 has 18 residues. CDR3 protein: CASSLSGGDRRVIYEQYF. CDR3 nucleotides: TGTGCCAGCAGTTTATCGGGGGGGGACAGGAGAGTGATCTACGAGCAGTACTTC.

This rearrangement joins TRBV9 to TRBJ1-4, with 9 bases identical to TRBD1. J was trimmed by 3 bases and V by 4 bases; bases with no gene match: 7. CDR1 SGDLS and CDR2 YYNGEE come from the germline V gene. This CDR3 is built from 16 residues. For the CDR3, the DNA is TGTGCCAGCAGCCCAGACAGGGGGTTGTCTAATGAAAAACTGTTTTTT. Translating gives CASSPDRGLSNEKLFF.

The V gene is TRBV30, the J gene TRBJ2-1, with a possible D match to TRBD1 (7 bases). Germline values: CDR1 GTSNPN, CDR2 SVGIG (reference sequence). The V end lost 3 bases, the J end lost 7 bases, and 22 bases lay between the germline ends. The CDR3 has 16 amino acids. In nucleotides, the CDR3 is TGTGCCTGGAGCCCAGGGGGGACCAAATCGGGTAATGAGCAGTTCTTC. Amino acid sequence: CAWSPGGTKSGNEQFF.

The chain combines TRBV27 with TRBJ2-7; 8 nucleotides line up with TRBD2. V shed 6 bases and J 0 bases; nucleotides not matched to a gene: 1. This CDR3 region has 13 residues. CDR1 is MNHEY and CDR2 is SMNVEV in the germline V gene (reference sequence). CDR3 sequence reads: CASRTSGSYEQYF. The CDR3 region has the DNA TGTGCCAGCAGAACTAGCGGCTCCTACGAGCAGTACTTC.

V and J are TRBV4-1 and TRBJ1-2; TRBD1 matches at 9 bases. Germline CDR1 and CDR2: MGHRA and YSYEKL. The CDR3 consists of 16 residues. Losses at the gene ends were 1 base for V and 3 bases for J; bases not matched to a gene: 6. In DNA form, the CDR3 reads TGCGCCAGCAGCCAAGGGGACAGGGTCCCAGACTATGGCTACACCTTC. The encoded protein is CASSQGDRVPDYGYTF.

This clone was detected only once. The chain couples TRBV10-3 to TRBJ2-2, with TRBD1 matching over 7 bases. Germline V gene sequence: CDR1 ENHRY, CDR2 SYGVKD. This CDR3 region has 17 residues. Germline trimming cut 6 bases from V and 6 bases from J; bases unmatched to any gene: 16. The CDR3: CAISNPTGSVPAGELFF. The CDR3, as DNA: TGTGCCATCAGCAACCCGACAGGGTCGGTTCCCGCCGGGGAGCTGTTTTTT.